This TCR beta chain originates from a study of shared clonotypes between healthy human individuals. Study at large: Sampling drew on donors who were a couple of women and a few men aged 18 to 49.

Extraction of genomic DNA in unsorted samples used around 82 million PBMCs. This clone was recorded many times. Genomic DNA of every subset was divided equally among multiple immunoSEQ plates. Unsorted PBMC DNA was run through sequencing on ten immunoSEQ deep assay plates. The assay was immunoSEQ multiplex PCR, and TCRdb's table has in-frame clones only and misses some. The sample consists of about 480,000 clones, almost 80% of them appearing once. Trimming cost V 6 bases and J 5 bases, with 9 bases left between them. This CDR3 contains 12 residues. Germline V gene data show CDR1 as MGHDK and CDR2 as SYGVNS.

Material for sequencing was PBMCs. This TCR derives from a woman in her thirties or forties in good health. Some clones in this sample may be carry-over from other donors' samples. This chain links TRBV25-1 with TRBJ2-3; tentative D call: TRBD2 (5 bases). The CDR3 loop reads CASRNEGDTQYF. In DNA form, the CDR3 reads TGTGCCAGCAGGAATGAGGGAGATACGCAGTATTTT.